This TCR beta chain stems from a study of post-analysis software for immune sequencing data. Study-level information: The disease courses covered relapsing-remitting, secondary progressive and progressive-relapsing multiple sclerosis.

Overall study findings and caveats: The authors found that F measure strongly co-clustered same-batch samples. Controls' normalized Chao1 diversity significantly exceeded that of multiple sclerosis patients. Four to six TRBV segments were significantly more frequent in patients than in controls. TRBV5-6, TRBV5-1 and TRBV20-1 were among these segments.

Researchers reported that TCR beta cDNA libraries carried unique molecular identifiers. Each sample of roughly 1 to 11 million input T cells yielded approximately 500,000 cDNA molecules, so each molecule approximated one T cell. A single record per CDR3 protein comes from TCRdb applying MiXCR to the PCR reads. Of a few hundred thousand distinct CDR3 sequences in the sample, under 55% were seen once. This clonotype showed up just a few times. What it recognizes is unknown. Germline V CDR1 and CDR2: SGHTA, FQGTGA. V was cut by 3 bases and J by 0 bases, with 9 bases left in between. CDR3 length: 15 residues.

Sequenced material: blood. The rearrangement uses TRBV7-3 and TRBJ2-1; maybe TRBD1 (6 bases). The sequence derives from a girl aged 5-17 years with multiple sclerosis. For the CDR3, the DNA is TGTGCCAGCAGCTTCGGGACAACCTCCTACAATGAGCAGTTCTTC. It translates to CASSFGTTSYNEQFF.